This entry features one T cell receptor beta chain sequence. CDR1 is LGHNA, CDR2 YNFKEQ, per germline. The junction had 15 bases not matched to a gene; V was cut back by 1 base and J by 6 bases. This CDR3 is built from 19 residues. The data were taken from a study of radiation and T cells in renal cell carcinoma. Only in-frame clones appear in the TCRdb table, and some are missing; sequencing was by immunoSEQ multiplex PCR. Here the sample spans 70,000 to 80,000 clones, 65% to 90% being singletons. Time point given: blood 2 weeks post-SBRT. As to treatment: 15 Gy SBRT to primary tumor, nephrectomy 4 weeks later. Serial blood draws occurred at baseline and 2 and 4 weeks post-SBRT.

The sequencing here drew on blood, taken from a patient whose treatment included radiotherapy and nephrectomy. This clonotype originated in a woman aged 50 to 60 with renal cell carcinoma. The chain joins TRBV4-2 to TRBJ2-1, with TRBD2 matching over 10 bases. The CDR3 loop reads CASSQGNGRTSGAGNEQFF. CDR3 DNA: TGTGCCAGCAGCCAAGGAAACGGGAGGACTAGCGGAGCTGGCAATGAGCAGTTCTTC.